This T cell receptor (beta chain) was recovered during a study of blood T cells in healthy people across ages. The second PCR ran roughly 6 to 11 cycles with a sample-barcoded 5' primer and J-beta primers. A 12-random-nucleotide template-switch adaptor tagged each cDNA molecule. One entry per CDR3 protein, called by TCRdb with MiXCR from the 5' RACE reads. The sample shows 550,000 to 750,000 distinct CDR3 sequences, over 20% of them seen only once. PBMCs were isolated at a quantity of at least 6 million per sample. Per individual sample, total RNA of at least 6 micrograms was extracted. Germline V CDR1 and CDR2: SQVTM, ANQGSEA. This CDR3 region has 13 residues. V lost 4 bases, J lost 1 base, and 9 bases lay in between.

Source material: blood. The source is a man between 65 and 79 years old in good health. The chain recombines TRBV29-1 with TRBJ2-3; D is unclear. This CDR3 is CSVVAWGTDTQYF. In DNA, the CDR3 is TGCAGCGTTGTCGCCTGGGGCACAGATACGCAGTATTTT.